This is a list of T cell receptor beta chains from one sample in a study of CD4 T cells in relation to SARS-CoV-2 and coronaviruses. TCRdb's copy holds only in-frame clones and misses some; the assay was immunoSEQ multiplex PCR. The sample carries about 26,000 clones, around three quarters recorded once. Antigen specificity for these receptors is unknown. Material: CD4+ T cells from PBMCs, cultured in vitro. The receptor source for this set is a human donor in good health. The CDR3 runs from the conserved cysteine through the conserved F or W. Fields, in order: V gene, J gene, D gene, clone size, CDR3 protein, CDR3 DNA. A D gene is named only where the DNA matches it firmly. Rows may omit the clone size; those that give it use once, few, many or a size class.

V gene: TRBV2; J gene: TRBJ1-6; D gene: .; clone size: .; CDR3 protein: CASSYRGSYNSPLHF; CDR3 DNA: TGTGCCAGCAGTTACAGAGGCTCCTATAATTCACCCCTCCACTTT
V gene: TRBV7-3; J gene: TRBJ2-2; D gene: .; clone size: .; CDR3 protein: CASSLGASHTGELFF; CDR3 DNA: TGTGCCAGCAGCTTAGGAGCCTCTCACACCGGGGAGCTGTTTTTT
V gene: TRBV6-5; J gene: TRBJ1-1; D gene: .; clone size: .; CDR3 protein: CASSRGGRGTEAFF; CDR3 DNA: TGTGCCAGCAGCCGGGGGGGACGGGGCACTGAAGCTTTCTTT
V gene: TRBV4-3; J gene: TRBJ2-3; D gene: .; clone size: .; CDR3 protein: CASSRSVQGTDTQYF; CDR3 DNA: TGCGCCAGCAGCCGCAGTGTCCAGGGCACAGATACGCAGTATTTT
V gene: TRBV6-2/TRBV6-3; J gene: TRBJ2-2; D gene: .; clone size: .; CDR3 protein: CASSRGRTGELFF; CDR3 DNA: TGTGCCAGCAGTCGGGGGAGAACCGGGGAGCTGTTTTTT
V gene: TRBV4-3; J gene: TRBJ1-5; D gene: .; clone size: .; CDR3 protein: CASSQDLGENNQPQHF; CDR3 DNA: TGCGCCAGCAGCCAAGATCTTGGAGAAAACAATCAGCCCCAGCATTTT
V gene: TRBV5-4; J gene: TRBJ2-4; D gene: TRBD2; clone size: .; CDR3 protein: CASSPGTSGVAKNIQYF; CDR3 DNA: TGTGCCAGCAGCCCGGGGACTAGCGGAGTAGCCAAAAACATTCAGTACTTC
V gene: TRBV5-1; J gene: TRBJ2-7; D gene: .; clone size: .; CDR3 protein: CASSLGSSASYEQYF; CDR3 DNA: TGCGCCAGCAGTCTCGGGTCCTCCGCCTCCTACGAGCAGTACTTC
V gene: TRBV19; J gene: TRBJ2-7; D gene: .; clone size: .; CDR3 protein: CASSGTLYEQYF; CDR3 DNA: TGTGCCAGTAGTGGGACACTCTACGAGCAGTACTTC
V gene: TRBV9; J gene: TRBJ1-5; D gene: .; clone size: .; CDR3 protein: CASSVGTVNQPQHF; CDR3 DNA: TGTGCCAGCAGCGTAGGGACAGTCAATCAGCCCCAGCATTTT
V gene: TRBV5-4; J gene: TRBJ2-7; D gene: .; clone size: .; CDR3 protein: CASSLSAGSSYEQYF; CDR3 DNA: TGTGCCAGCAGCTTGAGCGCGGGAAGCTCCTACGAGCAGTACTTC
V gene: TRBV9; J gene: TRBJ1-6; D gene: .; clone size: .; CDR3 protein: CASSVGQYNSPLHF; CDR3 DNA: TGTGCCAGCAGCGTAGGGCAGTATAATTCACCCCTCCACTTT
V gene: TRBV19; J gene: TRBJ2-2; D gene: TRBD1; clone size: .; CDR3 protein: CASTPGTGETGELFF; CDR3 DNA: TGTGCCAGTACCCCCGGGACAGGGGAGACCGGGGAGCTGTTTTTT
V gene: TRBV7-2; J gene: TRBJ1-3; D gene: .; clone size: few; CDR3 protein: CASRRRAGNTIYF; CDR3 DNA: TGTGCCAGCAGGAGACGGGCCGGAAACACCATATATTTT
V gene: TRBV6-6; J gene: TRBJ2-1; D gene: .; clone size: .; CDR3 protein: CASRDFPSDKQFF; CDR3 DNA: TGTGCCAGCCGGGACTTCCCTTCGGACAAGCAGTTCTTC
V gene: TRBV7-2; J gene: TRBJ2-5; D gene: .; clone size: .; CDR3 protein: CASSLVLLETQYF; CDR3 DNA: TGTGCCAGCAGCTTAGTTCTCCTAGAGACCCAGTACTTC
V gene: TRBV6-5; J gene: TRBJ2-6; D gene: .; clone size: once; CDR3 protein: CASSYRSSGANVLTF; CDR3 DNA: TGTGCCAGCAGTTACCGGAGCTCTGGGGCCAACGTCCTGACTTTC